The 2 T cell receptor beta chains reported below all come from one sample, sequenced in a study of cytomegalovirus exposure and HLA in healthy donors. Use of 60 Vbeta and 13 Jbeta primers characterized the PCR. Profiled with immunoSEQ multiplex PCR; TCRdb holds only in-frame clones, not every one. The table includes 190,000 or so clones, around three quarters detected once. The specimen sequenced was PBMCs. The receptors derive from a boy between 10 and 17 years old in good health and CMV-seronegative.

This clone has more than one count but fewer than ten. The J gene is TRBJ1-5, the V gene TRBV28; D remains ambiguous. The CDR3 is 12 residues long. Trimming pared 2 bases from V and 5 bases from J, leaving 4 bases between. Per germline, CDR1 MDHEN and CDR2 SYDVKM. CDR3 protein: CASSLRYQPQHF. The DNA for the CDR3 is TGTGCCAGCAGTTTACGGTATCAGCCCCAGCATTTT.

V and J are TRBV5-1 and TRBJ2-3; 10 bases are shared with TRBD1. The CDR3 consists of 16 residues. J was trimmed by 4 bases and V by 7 bases; bases with no gene match: 12. Per germline, CDR1 SGHRS and CDR2 YFSETQ. The CDR3 sequence is CASGPGTGEWADTQYF. CDR3 bases: TGCGCCAGCGGACCCGGGACAGGGGAGTGGGCAGATACGCAGTATTTT. The entire variable domain, with the rest obtained from reference TRBV5-1 and TRBJ2-3, is as follows: KAGVTQTPRYLIKTRGQQVTLSCSPISGHRSVSWYQQTPGQGLQFLFEYFSETQRNKGNFPGRFSGRQFSNSRSEMNVSTLELGDSALYLCASGPGTGEWADTQYFGPGTRLTVL.